This T cell receptor beta chain emerged from a study of cytomegalovirus exposure and HLA in healthy donors (dated by TCRdb to the late 2010s). In the study overall: According to a later analysis, the roughly 130 validation repertoires were produced on the same platform as the approximately 690 repertoires of the first cohort. The aim of the study was to test whether cataloging public T cell receptors could identify signatures of past pathogen exposure. In addition to the first cohort of hundreds of subjects, a separate validation cohort of approximately 110 different subjects was used. High-throughput TCR immunosequencing, statistical association of individual TCRs with disease status, and machine learning were combined to predict cytomegalovirus infection status.

The donors were included in the validation cohort of over a hundred subjects, a group kept apart from the approximately 690-subject first cohort. Overall study results and their limits: According to the authors, the approach could potentially be generalized to other disease states and immunological phenotypes. In the study, 164 TCR beta chains were listed as associated with cytomegalovirus. In a later analysis, TCRs clustered in the first cohort were found to also tend to co-occur in the roughly 120 validation repertoires, with 94% of cluster scores above 0. In both the original and validation cohorts, the classifier was reported to diagnose cytomegalovirus status with high specificity and sensitivity. In vitro tests confirmed that a few of the cytomegalovirus-associated TCR beta chains recognize cytomegalovirus antigens. Most TCR sequences were seen in very few donors, while some public TCRs were found in many individuals. A later analysis lacked HLA typing for the validation cohort, so it scored co-occurrence in that cohort across all 120 or so repertoires.

Library prep was done by the immunoSEQ multiplex PCR assay. Concerning the study's data processing: A statistical classification framework was built to diagnose cytomegalovirus status from the catalog of TCR beta chain sequences. This is the immuneACCESS table as TCRdb keeps it, with only in-frame sequences that have V and J called. A part of the clones is gone; compared with another copy, unresolved V genes explain less than half, and the rest is unexplained. V and J calls plus clone size are reproduced from that table; the DNA served to infer D and trimming. The sample yields roughly 120,000 clones; more than 75% were counted once. 2.1% of the sample is held by the ten biggest clonotypes. Spanning cysteine to phenylalanine, the CDR3 consists of 17 amino acids. The sequence is cut down to CDR3 DNA, 51 bases in frame from base 1. V is trimmed back by 6 bases and J by 3 bases, and the junction contains 7 bases that no gene match accounts for. Looking up the germline V gene yields CDR1 SNHLY and CDR2 FYNNEI.

As for this clone: Its antigen specificity is not known. Per-nucleotide qualities are absent, and no much larger clonotype sits a single base away.

Sequenced input: PBMCs. The chain employs TRBV2 and TRBJ2-6, with 11 junctional bases fitting TRBD1. This receptor was identified in a woman in her twenties or thirties in good health and CMV-seronegative. DNA sequence: TGTGCCAGCAGGGATAGGACAGGGGGCTTTGGGGCCAACGTCCTGACTTTC. It translates to CASRDRTGGFGANVLTF.